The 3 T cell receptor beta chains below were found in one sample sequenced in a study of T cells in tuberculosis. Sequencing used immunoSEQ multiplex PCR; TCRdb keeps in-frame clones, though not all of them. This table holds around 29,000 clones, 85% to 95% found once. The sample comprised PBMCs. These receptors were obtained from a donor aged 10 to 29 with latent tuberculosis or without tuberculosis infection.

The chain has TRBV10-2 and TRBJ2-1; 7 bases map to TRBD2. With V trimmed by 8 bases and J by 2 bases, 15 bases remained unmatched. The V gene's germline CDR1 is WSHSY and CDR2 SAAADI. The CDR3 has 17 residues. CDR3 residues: CASLNGGVRVAYNEQFF. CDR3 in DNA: TGCGCCAGCCTTAATGGGGGGGTTAGAGTAGCCTACAATGAGCAGTTCTTC.

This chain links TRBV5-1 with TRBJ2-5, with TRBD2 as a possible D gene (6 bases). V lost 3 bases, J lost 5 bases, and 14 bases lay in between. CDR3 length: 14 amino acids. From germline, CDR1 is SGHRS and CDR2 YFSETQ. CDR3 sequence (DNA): TGCGCCAGCAGCTCCGGGACCGCGGGGGAGACCCAGTACTTC. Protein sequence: CASSSGTAGETQYF. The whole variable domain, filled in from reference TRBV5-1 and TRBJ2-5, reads KAGVTQTPRYLIKTRGQQVTLSCSPISGHRSVSWYQQTPGQGLQFLFEYFSETQRNKGNFPGRFSGRQFSNSRSEMNVSTLELGDSALYLCASSSGTAGETQYFGPGTRLLVL.

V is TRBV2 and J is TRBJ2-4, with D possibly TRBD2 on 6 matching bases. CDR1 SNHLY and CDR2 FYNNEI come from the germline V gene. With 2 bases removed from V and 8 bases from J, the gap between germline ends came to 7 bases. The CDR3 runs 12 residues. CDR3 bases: TGTGCCAGCAGTGAATCGGGGGACATTCAGTACTTC. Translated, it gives CASSESGDIQYF.